The 2 T cell receptor beta chains presented below share a single source sample, sequenced in a study of T cell changes during pregnancy in multiple sclerosis. Sequenced by immunoSEQ multiplex PCR; TCRdb stores in-frame clones only, minus some. Of about 45,000 clones in the sample, roughly 95% were seen once. This specimen was peripheral blood, taken in the second trimester of pregnancy. The origin of the receptors is a female donor with multiple sclerosis, enrolled in a pregnancy study.

This clone was observed a single time. This chain links TRBV28 with TRBJ2-1; tentatively, D is TRBD2 (6 bases). Germline assignment: CDR1 MDHEN and CDR2 SYDVKM. The CDR3 runs to 15 residues. V was shortened by 7 bases and J by 12 bases, with 25 bases between the two germline ends. The CDR3 nucleotides are TGTGCCAGCACAGAACCGGGACTCCTCTCACGAGGGCAGTTCTTC. The encoded protein is CASTEPGLLSRGQFF.

V is TRBV4-3 and J is TRBJ2-3; TRBD2 matches 11 bases. J lost 6 bases, V lost 3 bases, and 14 bases had no gene match. There are 18 residues in the CDR3. Per germline, CDR1 LGHNA and CDR2 YSLEER. CDR3 sequence: CASSQASGLAARADTQYF. The CDR3, as DNA: TGCGCCAGCAGCCAGGCGTCGGGACTAGCGGCCCGCGCTGATACGCAGTATTTT.